Listed below are T cell receptor beta chains from one sample, sequenced in a study of OX40 agonist ivuxolimab in advanced cancers. Only in-frame clones appear in the TCRdb table, and some are missing; sequencing was by immunoSEQ multiplex PCR. The sample consists of around 22,000 clones, roughly 88% of them appearing once. Here the sequenced sample was CD4+ or CD8+ T cells sorted from blood, taken in a trial of the OX40 agonist ivuxolimab. The receptors stem from an adult with an advanced solid tumor such as melanoma, head and neck, liver or kidney cancer. Each CDR3 is given with its conserved first and last residue. The order of the fields is V gene, J gene, CDR3 protein.

TRBV2	TRBJ2-3	CASSEKSGGQYTQYF
TRBV6-1	TRBJ2-7	CASRARQVYEQYF
TRBV7-9	TRBJ2-7	CASSLGRSGGRFDEQYF
TRBV7-9	TRBJ2-3	CASSTTDTQYF
TRBV5-5	TRBJ2-7	CASSQRGMGSGAYEQYF
TRBV27	TRBJ2-7	CASSWNSGGYEQYF
TRBV6-5	TRBJ2-7	CASSSGTGGFEQYF
TRBV19	TRBJ2-7	CASSAGSTTAYEQYF
TRBV2	TRBJ2-7	CASSSTGTTTYEQYF
TRBV4-1	TRBJ2-7	CASSPLVGRGPYEQYF
TRBV27	TRBJ2-1	CASRLSPGQNNEQFF
TRBV6-5	TRBJ1-1	CASSWTGRTEAFF
TRBV7-6	TRBJ2-3	CASSPGRGMSTDTQYF
TRBV27	TRBJ2-7	CASSLTRSSYEQYF
TRBV6-5	TRBJ1-1	CASSYGQGNTEAFF
TRBV6-1	TRBJ1-2	CASSESAHHYGYTF
TRBV19	TRBJ1-1	CASSILVNTEAFF
TRBV20-1	TRBJ1-1	CSATPNTEAFF
TRBV7-9	TRBJ2-1	CASSIGTSGLGVNEQFF
TRBV28	TRBJ2-7	CASSSRLAGVGEQYF
TRBV13	TRBJ2-7	CASSPGLAGGAREQYF
TRBV30	TRBJ1-1	CAWTINTNTEAFF
TRBV9	TRBJ2-3	CASSVVDGEGDTQYF
TRBV7-2	TRBJ1-1	CASSLAPGRAFF
TRBV10-3	TRBJ2-7	CAISESLPGRMSYEQYF
TRBV2	TRBJ2-2	CASREGQGATGELFF
TRBV19	TRBJ2-5	CASSIDLFNGVGETQYF
TRBV7-6	TRBJ2-7	CASSLAQGNYEQYF
TRBV11-3	TRBJ2-1	CASSFPLAGVEYNEQFF
TRBV5-8	TRBJ1-2	CASSPSGTGNGIYGYTF
TRBV11-2	TRBJ1-1	CASSSGHLNTEAFF
TRBV2	TRBJ2-7	CASSEAGSSSYEQYF
TRBV19	TRBJ2-7	CASTPVAGVDEQYF
TRBV7-8	TRBJ2-7	CASSLVTVPLEQYF
TRBV29-1	TRBJ2-7	CSVEDPKTQTYEQYF
TRBV5-1	TRBJ2-4	CASNSTGTSGRGISGNIQYF